This T cell receptor beta chain was retrieved from a study of cytomegalovirus exposure and HLA in healthy donors. The study's findings and limits: With later analysis, a missense DCLRE1C variant became linked to TCR beta V- and J-gene trimming.

Germline loops: CDR1 LNHDA, CDR2 SQIVND (reference sequence). CDR3 length equals 15 residues. Trimming cost V 5 bases and J 8 bases; bases outside gene matches: 5. As to this clone: The antigen remains undetermined.

PCR involved 60 Vbeta and 13 Jbeta primers. TCRdb keeps only in-frame clones here, not all; method: immunoSEQ multiplex PCR. Of about 180,000 clones listed, roughly 82% were seen once; the top ten hold 1.5%. The chain is built from TRBV19 and TRBJ2-1, with 14 bases aligning to TRBD2. The source is a man aged 35-49 years in good health and CMV-seronegative. The sequenced sample was PBMCs. CDR3 sequence (DNA): TGTGCCAGTAGTCCCGGGACTAGCGGGAGATATGAGCAGTTCTTC. Translated: CASSPGTSGRYEQFF.